Detailed here is one T cell receptor (beta chain). The sample originates from a study of blood T cell repertoires in COVID-19. In the authors' methods: Reference gene primer amplification gave nucleated cell count estimates. Libraries were prepared by immunoSEQ multiplex PCR; TCRdb keeps only in-frame clonotypes and omits some of them. D and trimming come from the DNA, and the V and J calls and clone size come from that table. This sample has more than 14,000 clones, with approximately 86% found just once. Sequenced sample: peripheral blood. This sequence originates from a human donor in a cohort sampled during active COVID-19.

The CDR3 bases are TGTGCCAGCAGTGAAGCGTGGTACCAGGATAGCAATCAGCCCCAGCATTTT. Translation gives CASSEAWYQDSNQPQHF. The V and J genes are TRBV6-1 and TRBJ1-5, with unresolved D. CDR1 is MNHNS, CDR2 SASEGT, per germline. Trimming took off 0 bases at V and 0 bases at J, with 12 bases between the two ends. The CDR3 extends over 17 amino acids.